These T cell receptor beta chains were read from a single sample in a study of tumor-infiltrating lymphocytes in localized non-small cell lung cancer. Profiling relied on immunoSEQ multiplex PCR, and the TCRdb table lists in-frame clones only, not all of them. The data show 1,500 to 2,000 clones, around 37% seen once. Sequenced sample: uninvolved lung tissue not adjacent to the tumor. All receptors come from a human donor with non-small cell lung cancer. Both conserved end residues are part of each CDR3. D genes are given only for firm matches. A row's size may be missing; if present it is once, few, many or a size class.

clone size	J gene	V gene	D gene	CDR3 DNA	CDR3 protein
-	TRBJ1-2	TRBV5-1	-	TGCGCCAGCAGCTTGGAGACTACTGGGGGCTACACCTTC	CASSLETTGGYTF
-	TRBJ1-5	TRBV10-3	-	TGTGCCATCAGTGGACAGGACAATCAGCCCCAGCATTTT	CAISGQDNQPQHF
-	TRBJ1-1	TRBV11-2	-	TGTGCCAGCAGCCCTAGGTTGAGGAACACTGAAGCTTTCTTT	CASSPRLRNTEAFF
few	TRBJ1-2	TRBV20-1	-	TGCAGTGCTAGGGATGACTATGGCTACACCTTC	CSARDDYGYTF
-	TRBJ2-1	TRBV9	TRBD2	TGTGCCAGCAGCGTAGCTCGTGGGGAGGGACCCGCCAATGAGCAGTTCTTC	CASSVARGEGPANEQFF
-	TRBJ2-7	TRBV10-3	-	TGTGCCATCAGTGACCCCGTACCTCCTCCGCGGACGAGCTCCTACGAGCAGTACTTC	CAISDPVPPPRTSSYEQYF
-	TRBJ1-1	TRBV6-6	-	TGTGCCAGCAGTACCCCCGGGACTCTGAACACTGAAGCTTTCTTT	CASSTPGTLNTEAFF
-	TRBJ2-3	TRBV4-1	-	TGCGCCAGCAGCCAAGAGGCTCGACAGCACCCTAGCACAGATACGCAGTATTTT	CASSQEARQHPSTDTQYF
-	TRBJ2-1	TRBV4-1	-	TGCGCCAGCAGCCAAGGAGGGCAGGAGTACAATGAGCAGTTCTTC	CASSQGGQEYNEQFF
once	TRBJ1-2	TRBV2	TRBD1	TGTGCCAGCACAAACAGGGGGAGAGACTATGGCTACACCTTC	CASTNRGRDYGYTF
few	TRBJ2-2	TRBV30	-	TGTGCCTGGAGTGTGGGGAGCGGCGGGGAGCTGTTTTTT	CAWSVGSGGELFF
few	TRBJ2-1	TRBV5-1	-	TGCGCCAGCAGCTTGGAGGGGCGGTACAATGAGCAGTTCTTC	CASSLEGRYNEQFF
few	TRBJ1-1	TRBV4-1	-	TGCGCCAGCAGCCAAGACGTAAAGGGGAACACTGAAGCTTTCTTT	CASSQDVKGNTEAFF
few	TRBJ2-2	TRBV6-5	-	TGTGCCAGCAGTTACCACCGGGACTCCGTCAATCGGCTGTTTTTT	CASSYHRDSVNRLFF
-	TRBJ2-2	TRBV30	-	TGTGCCTGGTCGGTTGGGGGGGCCCCCGGGGAGCTGTTTTTT	CAWSVGGAPGELFF
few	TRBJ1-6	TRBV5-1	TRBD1	TGCGCCAGCAGACGGGACAGTAGTCCCTATGTTGATTCACCCCTCCACTTT	CASRRDSSPYVDSPLHF